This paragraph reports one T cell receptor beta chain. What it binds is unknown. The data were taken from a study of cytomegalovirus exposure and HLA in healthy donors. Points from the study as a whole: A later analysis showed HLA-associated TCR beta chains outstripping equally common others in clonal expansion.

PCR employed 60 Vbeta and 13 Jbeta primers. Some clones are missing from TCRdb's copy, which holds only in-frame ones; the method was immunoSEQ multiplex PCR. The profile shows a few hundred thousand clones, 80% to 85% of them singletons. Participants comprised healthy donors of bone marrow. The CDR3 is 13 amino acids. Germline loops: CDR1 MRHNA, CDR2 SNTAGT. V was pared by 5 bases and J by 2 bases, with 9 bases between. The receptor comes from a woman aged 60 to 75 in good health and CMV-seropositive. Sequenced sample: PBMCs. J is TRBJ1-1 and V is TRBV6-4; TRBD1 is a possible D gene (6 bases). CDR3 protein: CASSLQGNTEAFF. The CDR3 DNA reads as TGTGCCAGCAGTTTACAGGGAAACACTGAAGCTTTCTTT.